The rows below give T cell receptor beta chains drawn from one sample of a study of PD-1 blockade in classical Hodgkin lymphoma. Assay: immunoSEQ multiplex PCR; the TCRdb copy retains only in-frame clones and omits some. The table has 40,000 to 45,000 clones, approximately 72% seen once. This material consisted of peripheral blood mononuclear cells (PBMCs), taken before the second cycle of nivolumab. The origin of the receptors is a human donor with classical Hodgkin lymphoma. CDR3s include the opening cysteine and the closing phenylalanine or tryptophan. The D gene is left open where the match is weak. Size is omitted from some rows. Given values are once, few, many or a class for expanded clones.

d_gene	v_gene	j_gene	abundance	CDR3aa	CDR3nt
-	TRBV19	TRBJ2-7	-	CASSSSASYEQYF	TGTGCCAGTAGCTCTAGCGCCTCCTACGAGCAGTACTTC
TRBD2	TRBV7-3	TRBJ2-1	-	CASSSTSSGYNEQFF	TGTGCCAGCAGCTCGACTAGCTCAGGCTACAATGAGCAGTTCTTC
-	TRBV5-4	TRBJ2-1	-	CASSWDSDEQFF	TGTGCCAGCAGCTGGGATTCAGATGAGCAGTTCTTC
TRBD2	TRBV18	TRBJ2-1	-	CASSPQAGGPRNEQFF	TGTGCCAGCTCACCCCAAGCGGGAGGGCCGCGAAATGAGCAGTTCTTC
-	TRBV6-5	TRBJ1-3	-	CASSTGGAVGNTIYF	TGTGCCAGCAGTACGGGGGGAGCGGTTGGAAACACCATATATTTT
TRBD1	TRBV19	TRBJ2-5	-	CASSPPGQGLWETQYF	TGTGCCAGTAGTCCACCGGGACAGGGGCTTTGGGAGACCCAGTACTTC
-	TRBV27	TRBJ2-7	-	CASRESGSYEQYF	TGTGCCAGCAGGGAGTCAGGCTCCTACGAGCAGTACTTC
-	TRBV25-1	TRBJ1-4	-	CASMAVGFF	TGTGCCAGTATGGCGGTGGGTTTTTTT
-	TRBV6-6	TRBJ1-5	-	CASSSTGARVQPQHF	TGTGCCAGCAGTTCCACGGGGGCGAGGGTTCAGCCCCAGCATTTT
-	TRBV9	TRBJ1-1	few	CASRPNTEAFF	TGTGCCAGCAGACCAAACACTGAAGCTTTCTTT
TRBD1	TRBV27	TRBJ1-2	-	CASSSGQLYYGYTF	TGTGCCAGCAGTTCGGGACAGTTATACTATGGCTACACCTTC
TRBD2	TRBV29-1	TRBJ2-5	-	CSVVSGVLKETQYF	TGCAGCGTTGTTAGCGGGGTGCTTAAAGAGACCCAGTACTTC
-	TRBV27	TRBJ1-1	-	CASSFYSRGRTEAFF	TGTGCCAGCAGTTTTTACAGTAGGGGGAGGACTGAAGCTTTCTTT
TRBD2	TRBV11-2	TRBJ2-3	-	CASSFPTSGGFYSTDTQYF	TGTGCCAGCAGCTTCCCTACTAGCGGGGGGTTCTATAGCACAGATACGCAGTATTTT
-	TRBV5-1	TRBJ1-2	once	CASSLEQHYGYTF	TGCGCCAGCAGCTTGGAACAACACTATGGCTACACCTTC
-	TRBV4-2	TRBJ1-2	-	CASSQATYGYTF	TGTGCCAGCAGCCAAGCGACCTATGGCTACACCTTC
-	TRBV19	TRBJ2-3	-	CASSPRGQLGTDTQYF	TGTGCCAGTAGTCCCCGGGGCCAGCTTGGCACAGATACGCAGTATTTT
TRBD2	TRBV30	TRBJ2-7	medium-sized	CAWSGTSGRAYEQYF	TGTGCCTGGAGTGGGACTAGCGGGAGGGCGTACGAGCAGTACTTC
TRBD2	TRBV7-2	TRBJ2-7	-	CASSSRGGRVDEQYF	TGTGCCAGCAGCTCCCGGGGGGGGCGCGTCGACGAGCAGTACTTC
-	TRBV11-2	TRBJ1-2	-	CASSQGGRAPGLGGYTF	TGTGCCAGCAGCCAAGGGGGTCGGGCCCCCGGTTTGGGTGGCTACACCTTC
-	TRBV27	TRBJ2-6	-	CASSSHGRFSKAGANVLTF	TGTGCCAGCAGTTCCCATGGACGGTTCTCCAAAGCTGGGGCCAACGTCCTGACTTTC
TRBD1	TRBV4-2	TRBJ2-6	few	CASSQDQGAGANVLTF	TGTGCCAGCAGCCAAGATCAGGGGGCCGGGGCCAACGTCCTGACTTTC
TRBD2	TRBV28	TRBJ2-3	-	CASSAGGPDTQYF	TGTGCCAGCTCAGCGGGAGGGCCTGATACGCAGTATTTT
-	TRBV4-3	TRBJ1-5	-	CASSQDTRPNQPQHF	TGCGCCAGCAGCCAAGATACCAGGCCCAATCAGCCCCAGCATTTT
-	TRBV6-6	TRBJ2-2	-	CASSYAGELFF	TGTGCCAGCAGTTACGCCGGGGAGCTGTTTTTT
-	TRBV7-9	TRBJ1-2	few	CASSLVGSRGYTF	TGTGCCAGCAGCTTAGTAGGCAGTCGAGGCTACACCTTC
-	TRBV30	TRBJ1-1	-	CAWRKDRIHTEAFF	TGTGCCTGGAGGAAAGACAGGATCCACACTGAAGCTTTCTTT
-	TRBV27	TRBJ2-7	-	CASSLDGQTYEQYF	TGTGCCAGCAGTTTAGATGGGCAGACCTACGAGCAGTACTTC
-	TRBV7-9	TRBJ2-1	-	CASSLVGDNNEQFF	TGTGCCAGCAGCTTAGTGGGAGATAACAATGAGCAGTTCTTC
TRBD1	TRBV19	TRBJ1-2	-	CASRDRGSAWGYTF	TGTGCCAGTAGGGACAGGGGTTCTGCCTGGGGCTACACCTTC
-	TRBV30	TRBJ2-5	-	CAWTRSGWGSQETQYF	TGTGCCTGGACCCGATCAGGGTGGGGGAGTCAAGAGACCCAGTACTTC